This T cell receptor (beta chain) originates from a study of blood T cell repertoires in COVID-19 (dated by TCRdb to about 2020). The study in broad terms: The collaborator samples originated in the United States, Italy and Spain and spanned the acute and convalescent phases of COVID-19. The prospective study material was composed of cDNA or gDNA derived from T cells, B-cell-depleted T cells, or PBMCs. Samples were obtained from the ongoing ImmuneRACE study (first 160 participants) and from approximately 1,200 subjects provided by 6 global collaborators. Sample metadata almost always included a de-identified subject ID, COVID-19 status, age in years and sex. The repertoires were released in a freely available public database intended as a resource for research on the immune response to SARS-CoV-2. The dataset comprised deeply sampled blood TCRbeta repertoires from subjects exposed to, actively infected with, or recovered from COVID-19. Where available, HLA class I and class II types were obtained from metadata supplied by the sample provider rather than from assay-based typing. Overall study results and their limits: How much clinical and demographic metadata was included differed by source and by participant, and the metadata was provided uncurated.

The CDR3 numbers 16 residues from cysteine through phenylalanine. The entry retains the CDR3 DNA only, 48 bases that are in frame from base 1. The junction shows trimming of 4 bases on V and 1 base on J, and the gene matches do not reach 7 bases of it. CDR1 and CDR2 were assigned from the germline V gene as MDHEN and SYDVKM. One collaborating source in Seattle enrolled patients during active infection and followed them longitudinally through the course of disease. Whole blood was collected in K2EDTA tubes by collaborating institutions according to the institutions' own protocols. For TCRbeta analysis, collaborators shipped samples as frozen whole blood, isolated PBMCs, or DNA extracted from either of those sample types. In regard to this clone: Its recognized antigen is unknown. No base qualities exist here, and no much larger clone lies one base off it.

The immunoSEQ Assay, a bias-controlled multiplex PCR, was used to amplify TCRbeta CDR3 regions from genomic DNA. The study's own analysis went as follows. Within the assay, amplification of reference gene primers was used to estimate how many nucleated cells each sample contained. To quantify the absolute abundance of each unique TCRbeta CDR3 rearrangement, sequence reads were collapsed and filtered. For each sample, productive Simpson clonality was calculated by taking the square root of Simpson's diversity index across productive rearrangements. Drawn from immuneACCESS, this table holds only the in-frame rearrangements with V and J called that TCRdb kept. Clones are partly lost; checked studies trace under half to an unresolved V gene and leave the rest unexplained. V, J and clone size are those of that table, while D and trimming were read from the DNA. This sample gives about 230,000 clones in total; approximately 85% of them show up just once. Jointly, the top ten make up approximately 5.1% of the sample.

The clonotype was recovered from a man aged 50 to 59 with COVID-19, enrolled during active disease. Here the chain combines TRBV28 and TRBJ2-4; 7 bases in between match TRBD2. Sequencing input: peripheral blood. The CDR3 loop reads CASSYPWEGAKNIQYF. The nucleotide sequence is given as TGTGCCAGCAGTTACCCGTGGGAGGGGGCCAAAAACATTCAGTACTTC.